This entry is about one T cell receptor (beta chain). The target antigen is unknown. Profiled with immunoSEQ multiplex PCR; TCRdb holds only in-frame clones, not every one. The sample contains 20,000 to 25,000 clones, more than 65% of which appear only once. This specimen belongs to a study of CD4 T cells in relation to SARS-CoV-2 and coronaviruses. The germline V gene has CDR1 MNHEY and CDR2 SVGAGI. The length of the CDR3 is 15 residues. The V and J ends lost 4 bases and 1 base respectively, with 13 bases between them. The unexposed donors gave CD4+ T cells in about 2011-2018, prior to COVID-19. CD4+ T cells were isolated from the cells after roughly 11 days of culture.

The origin of this receptor is a human donor in good health. Sequencing used CD4+ T cells from PBMCs, cultured in vitro. The J gene is TRBJ1-1, the V gene TRBV6-5; D might be TRBD1 (5 bases). CDR3 region: CASSSPREENTEAFF. For the CDR3, the DNA is TGTGCCAGCAGTTCCCCCAGGGAGGAGAACACTGAAGCTTTCTTT.